One sample yielded the 14 T cell receptor beta chains listed below, sequenced in a study of shared clonotypes between healthy human individuals. Sequencing used immunoSEQ multiplex PCR; TCRdb keeps in-frame clones, though not all of them. The sample yields some 800,000 clones, 80% to 95% seen once. Terminally differentiated effector memory CD45RA+ cells were excluded by CCR7 positive selection of CD45RO-negative cells. The sample taken for sequencing was naive CD8+ T cells sorted from blood. Receptors were obtained from a man under 40 in good health.

The rearrangement uses TRBV5-1 and TRBJ1-5; perhaps TRBD1 as D (5 bases). V was shortened by 4 bases and J by 0 bases, with 17 bases between the two germline ends. This CDR3 spans 17 amino acids. The germline V gene has CDR1 SGHRS and CDR2 YFSETQ. The CDR3 reads CASSPLGGAYSNQPQHF. As DNA, the CDR3 is TGCGCCAGCAGCCCCCTGGGGGGAGCTTATAGCAATCAGCCCCAGCATTTT.

The chain carries TRBV7-9 and TRBJ2-5; D unclear. Germline CDR1 and CDR2: SEHNR and FQNEAQ (reference sequence). Trimming took 1 base from V and 4 from J, leaving 7 bases between them. The CDR3 loop spans 13 amino acids. CDR3 sequence (DNA): TGTGCCAGCAGCTTAGGCGTCCGAGAGACCCAGTACTTC. This encodes CASSLGVRETQYF.

V and J are TRBV27 and TRBJ2-1; no clear D. The ends were cut back, 2 bases at V and 3 bases at J, with 5 bases in the middle. CDR1 and CDR2 (germline): MNHEY, SMNVEV (reference sequence). The CDR3 covers 13 residues. The CDR3 here is CASSLGDYNEQFF. DNA for the CDR3: TGTGCCAGCAGTTTAGGGGACTACAATGAGCAGTTCTTC.

With respect to this clone: Distinct nucleotide sequences in the sample also encode this CDR3. This sequence joins TRBV7-9 and TRBJ2-7; TRBD1 is a possible D gene (5 bases). The V end was cut by 0 bases, the J end by 5 bases, with 5 bases between. Germline CDR1 is SEHNR and CDR2 is FQNEAQ (reference sequence). CDR3 length: 12 amino acids. The CDR3 DNA reads TGTGCCAGCAGCTTAGCAGGGGACGAGCAGTACTTC. The encoded protein is CASSLAGDEQYF.

V is TRBV7-8 and J is TRBJ1-5, with D possibly TRBD1 on 5 matching bases. Per the germline V gene, CDR1 is SGHVS and CDR2 is FQNEAQ. V lost 3 bases and J lost 3, with 12 bases in between. This CDR3 has 15 amino acids. The CDR3, as DNA: TGTGCCAGCAGCTTGGGGAGACAGCCCAATCAGCCCCAGCATTTT. Its translation is CASSLGRQPNQPQHF.

The V call is TRBV7-9, the J call TRBJ2-3; D possibly matches TRBD1 or TRBD2 (5 bases each). The CDR3 extends over 17 amino acids. V gave up 4 bases and J gave up 0 bases, with 17 bases separating them. Germline V gene lookup returns CDR1 SEHNR and CDR2 FQNEAQ (reference sequence). The CDR3: CASSSRGTTASTDTQYF. For the CDR3, the DNA is TGTGCCAGCAGCTCGCGAGGGACGACGGCTAGCACAGATACGCAGTATTTT.

The chain links TRBV7-2 to TRBJ2-7; weak D call: TRBD2 (5 bases). The CDR3 has 15 residues. Between the trimmed V and J ends, which lost 1 base and 2 bases, there was a span of 12 bases. In germline, CDR1 is SGHTA, CDR2 FQGNSA. The CDR3 DNA reads as TGTGCCAGCAGCTTAGTGGCGGGTGTGACCTACGAGCAGTACTTC. It is translated as CASSLVAGVTYEQYF.

This clone was seen only once. J is TRBJ2-5 and V is TRBV14; 13 bases are shared with TRBD2. This CDR3 is built from 15 residues. V lost 3 bases and J lost 4; bases outside the gene matches: 2. Looked up from germline, CDR1 is SGHDN and CDR2 is FVKESK. The CDR3 nucleotides read TGTGCCAGCAGCCATAGGACTAGCGGGAGAGAGACCCAGTACTTC. Translation: CASSHRTSGRETQYF.

V gene TRBV5-1 combines with J gene TRBJ2-2; 8 bases map to TRBD2. Germline values: CDR1 SGHRS, CDR2 YFSETQ. The CDR3 loop spans 16 amino acids. Unmatched junction bases numbered 4, after V lost 0 bases and J lost 3 bases. This CDR3 reads CASSLVRAGDTGELFF. The CDR3 bases are TGCGCCAGCAGCTTGGTTAGAGCGGGAGACACCGGGGAGCTGTTTTTT.

The gene calls are TRBV27 and TRBJ2-1; unclear D gene. CDR1 MNHEY and CDR2 SMNVEV come from the germline V gene (reference sequence). Trimming cost V 1 base and J 11 bases, with 9 bases left between them. This CDR3 has 12 amino acids. The CDR3 here is CASSLLTGKQFF. The CDR3 DNA follows: TGTGCCAGCAGTTTATTGACGGGTAAGCAGTTCTTC.

This clone was seen once. The rearrangement uses TRBV9 and TRBJ2-1; 7 bases match TRBD2. CDR1 is SGDLS, CDR2 YYNGEE, per germline. CDR3 length: 14 residues. Trimming removed 3 bases from V and 5 bases from J; junction bases left unmatched: 5. In DNA, the CDR3 is TGTGCCAGCAGCGCGACTAGCCGGCACAATGAGCAGTTCTTC. Translated, it gives CASSATSRHNEQFF.

V and J are TRBV27 and TRBJ2-7; D is perhaps TRBD1 (6 bases). The CDR3 has 13 residues. Germline V gene lookup returns CDR1 MNHEY and CDR2 SMNVEV (reference sequence). V gave up 4 bases and J gave up 0 bases, with 7 bases separating them. CDR3 amino acids: CASSWTVSYEQYF. CDR3 sequence (DNA): TGTGCCAGCAGTTGGACAGTCTCCTACGAGCAGTACTTC.

The chain recombines TRBV7-9 with TRBJ2-1; D is undetermined. The V gene's germline CDR1 is SEHNR and CDR2 FQNEAQ (reference sequence). Trimming removed 3 bases at V and 6 bases at J, with 9 bases between. The length of the CDR3 is 13 residues. The CDR3: CASSLTPANEQFF. In DNA form, the CDR3 reads TGTGCCAGCAGCTTGACTCCGGCCAATGAGCAGTTCTTC.

The J gene is TRBJ1-1, the V gene TRBV7-9; perhaps TRBD1 as D (5 bases). V was cut by 1 base and J by 1 base, with 10 bases left in between. Germline CDR1 and CDR2: SEHNR and FQNEAQ (reference sequence). The CDR3 is 15 residues long. CDR3 region: CASSLGAGRNTEAFF. CDR3 DNA: TGTGCCAGCAGCTTAGGTGCAGGGAGGAACACTGAAGCTTTCTTT.